The 10 T cell receptor beta chains below come from one sample, sequenced in a study of shared clonotypes between healthy human individuals. Assay: immunoSEQ multiplex PCR; the TCRdb copy retains only in-frame clones and omits some. The data hold a few million clones, with over 85% observed a single time. Sample: naive CD4+ T cells sorted from blood. Subset specified: CD45RA+ positively selected. The receptors were sampled from a man aged 18 to 30 in good health.

This clone has only one observation. J is TRBJ2-7 and V is TRBV2; 9 bases match TRBD1. Per the germline V gene, CDR1 is SNHLY and CDR2 is FYNNEI. The CDR3 sequence is 14 residues long. V dropped 7 bases and J dropped 2; count of bases not matched to a gene: 6. CDR3 amino acids: CASTRDRATYEQYF. The CDR3 DNA is TGTGCCAGCACCAGGGACAGGGCGACCTACGAGCAGTACTTC. The full variable domain, in which reference TRBV2 and TRBJ2-7 provide the parts outside the CDR3, is EPEVTQTPSHQVTQMGQEVILRCVPISNHLYFYWYRQILGQKVEFLVSFYNNEISEKSEIFDDQFSVERPDGSNFTLKIRSTKLEDSAMYFCASTRDRATYEQYFGPGTRLTVT.

The chain combines TRBV10-3 with TRBJ2-1; 8 bases line up with TRBD2. There are 13 residues in the CDR3. Unmatched junction bases numbered 5, after V lost 10 bases and J lost 3 bases. Germline V gene data show CDR1 as ENHRY and CDR2 as SYGVKD. This CDR3 is CATTSGIYNEQFF. The CDR3 DNA reads TGTGCCACAACTAGCGGCATCTACAATGAGCAGTTCTTC.

The chain employs TRBV7-3 and TRBJ1-1; 8 positions match TRBD1. From germline, CDR1 is SGHTA and CDR2 FQGTGA. This CDR3 is 15 amino acids long. With V trimmed by 2 bases and J by 4 bases, 6 bases remained unmatched. CDR3 sequence reads: CASSLQSQGVTEAFF. The CDR3 DNA reads TGTGCCAGCAGCTTACAATCACAGGGGGTCACTGAAGCTTTCTTT.

This chain joins TRBV19 and TRBJ1-4; D is uncertain. The germline V and J ends were trimmed by 3 bases and 8 bases, with 10 bases remaining between them. The CDR3 is made up of 13 amino acids. CDR1 and CDR2 (germline): LNHDA, SQIVND (reference sequence). CDR3 residues: CASSILWGEKLFF. The CDR3 DNA follows: TGTGCCAGTAGTATTTTGTGGGGAGAAAAACTGTTTTTT. The whole variable domain, filled in from reference TRBV19 and TRBJ1-4, reads DGGITQSPKYLFRKEGQNVTLSCEQNLNHDAMYWYRQDPGQGLRLIYYSQIVNDFQKGDIAEGYSVSREKKESFPLTVTSAQKNPTAFYLCASSILWGEKLFFGSGTQLSVL.

The chain couples TRBV28 to TRBJ2-5, with no clear D. The ends were cut back, 4 bases at V and 13 bases at J, with 13 bases in the middle. The CDR3 length is 11 residues. CDR1 is MDHEN, CDR2 SYDVKM, per germline. The DNA for the CDR3 is TGTGCCAGCAGTTCGCCGCAACTGCGGTACTTC. Translating it yields CASSSPQLRYF.

The V and J genes are TRBV5-1 and TRBJ1-1, with a tentative D call TRBD1 (6 bases). Trimming shortened V by 4 bases and J by 1 base, and 11 bases separated the two germline ends. Per the germline V gene, CDR1 is SGHRS and CDR2 is YFSETQ. CDR3 length: 14 amino acids. The CDR3 nucleotides read TGCGCCAGCAGCGGACTACAGGGGAACACTGAAGCTTTCTTT. This gives the protein CASSGLQGNTEAFF.

V and J are TRBV7-9 and TRBJ2-7; D is undetermined. Trimming took 5 bases from V and 4 from J, leaving 21 bases between them. The CDR3 totals 16 residues. Germline V gives CDR1 SEHNR, CDR2 FQNEAQ (reference sequence). The CDR3 here is CASSPLRGPRSYEQYF. CDR3 DNA: TGTGCCAGCAGCCCGCTTCGTGGACCTCGTTCGTACGAGCAGTACTTC.

The chain recombines TRBV7-9 with TRBJ2-7, with D perhaps matching TRBD1 or TRBD2 (5 bases each). Trimming took off 3 bases at V and 3 bases at J, with 12 bases between the two ends. Germline CDR1 SEHNR, CDR2 FQNEAQ (reference sequence). This CDR3 contains 14 residues. This CDR3 is CASSFYGGNYEQYF. The CDR3 nucleotides read TGTGCCAGCAGCTTTTATGGGGGAAACTACGAGCAGTACTTC.

This clone was detected only a few times. The chain combines TRBV6-6 with TRBJ1-1, with D maybe TRBD1 (6 bases). The germline CDR1 and CDR2 sequences are MNHNY and SVGAGI (reference sequence). CDR3 size: 15 residues. V gave up 7 bases and J gave up 3 bases, with 18 bases separating them. CDR3 sequence reads: CASTRRGGGDTEAFF. CDR3 in DNA: TGTGCCAGCACCAGAAGGGGGGGAGGGGACACTGAAGCTTTCTTT.

This clone has a single count. J is TRBJ2-1 and V is TRBV11-2; D remains ambiguous. CDR3 size: 13 residues. The germline V and J ends were trimmed by 1 base and 7 bases, with 8 bases remaining between them. CDR1 SGHAT and CDR2 FQNNGV come from the germline V gene. Written as DNA, the CDR3 is TGTGCCAGCAGCTTAGGGGCCTTAAATGAGCAGTTCTTC. This codes for CASSLGALNEQFF. The variable domain in full, completed from reference TRBV11-2 and TRBJ2-1, reads EAGVAQSPRYKIIEKRQSVAFWCNPISGHATLYWYQQILGQGPKLLIQFQNNGVVDDSQLPKDRFSAERLKGVDSTLKIQPAKLEDSAVYLCASSLGALNEQFFGPGTRLTVL.